A selection of T cell receptor beta chains follows, all from one sample in a study of cytotoxic CD8 clonotypes in ibrutinib-treated CLL. The method was immunoSEQ multiplex PCR; TCRdb's version includes in-frame clones alone and lacks a portion of them. The data show roughly 16,000 clones, roughly two thirds seen once. The source was PBMCs, collected before ibrutinib treatment. Every receptor here comes from a human donor with chronic lymphocytic leukemia. CDR3s include the opening cysteine and the closing phenylalanine or tryptophan. D genes are given only for firm matches. Size is omitted from some rows. Given values are once, few, many or a class for expanded clones.

NA TRBD2 TRBJ2-1 TRBV2 CASSESLREGLGEQFF TGTGCCAGCAGTGAGTCGTTAAGGGAGGGCCTGGGTGAGCAGTTCTTC
NA NA TRBJ2-3 TRBV6-5 CASSILQGGTDTQYF TGTGCCAGCAGTATCCTACAGGGAGGCACAGATACGCAGTATTTT
NA NA TRBJ1-4 TRBV28 CASSLSGSGATNEKLFF TGTGCCAGCAGTTTATCCGGGTCAGGGGCCACTAATGAAAAACTGTTTTTT
NA NA TRBJ1-6 TRBV6-5 CASSPQGGSPLHF TGTGCCAGCAGCCCTCAGGGCGGTTCACCCCTCCACTTT
few NA TRBJ2-7 TRBV30 CAWMGWDPSREQYF TGTGCCTGGATGGGGTGGGACCCCTCCCGGGAGCAGTACTTC
NA NA TRBJ1-2 TRBV28 CASSLMSYGYTF TGTGCCAGCAGTTTAATGAGCTATGGCTACACCTTC
NA NA TRBJ2-1 TRBV5-4 CASSFRGRREQFF TGTGCCAGCAGCTTTCGGGGGAGGAGGGAGCAGTTCTTC
few TRBD1 TRBJ2-6 TRBV19 CASGRDRGFGGANVLTF TGTGCCAGCGGACGGGACAGGGGTTTCGGTGGGGCCAACGTCCTGACTTTC
NA NA TRBJ2-3 TRBV28 CASRGGRGAFTDTQYF TGTGCCAGCAGGGGGGGTCGGGGGGCCTTCACAGATACGCAGTATTTT
few NA TRBJ2-6 TRBV12-5 CASGLSGSGANVLTF TGTGCTAGTGGTTTATCAGGCTCTGGGGCCAACGTCCTGACTTTC
few NA TRBJ1-2 TRBV4-1 CASSQGGLIYGYTF TGCGCCAGCAGCCAGGGGGGGCTTATATATGGCTACACCTTC
NA NA TRBJ1-5 TRBV9 CASSRDSSNQPQHF TGTGCCAGCAGCCGGGACTCCAGCAATCAGCCCCAGCATTTT
NA TRBD2 TRBJ2-2 TRBV5-1 CASSSRTRDTGELFF TGCGCCAGCAGCTCGAGGACTAGGGACACCGGGGAGCTGTTTTTT
once TRBD2 TRBJ2-5 TRBV7-6 CASSGLAGKETQYF TGTGCCAGCAGCGGACTAGCGGGAAAGGAGACCCAGTACTTC
few TRBD1 TRBJ2-5 TRBV4-1 CASSQPGQGETQYF TGCGCCAGCAGCCAACCTGGACAGGGAGAGACCCAGTACTTC
NA NA TRBJ1-3 TRBV11-2 CASSLDGGALDTIYF TGTGCCAGCAGCTTAGATGGGGGGGCCTTGGACACCATATATTTT
NA TRBD2 TRBJ2-5 TRBV7-9 CASSQRLAGVWETQYF TGTGCCAGCAGCCAGAGACTAGCGGGAGTTTGGGAGACCCAGTACTTC